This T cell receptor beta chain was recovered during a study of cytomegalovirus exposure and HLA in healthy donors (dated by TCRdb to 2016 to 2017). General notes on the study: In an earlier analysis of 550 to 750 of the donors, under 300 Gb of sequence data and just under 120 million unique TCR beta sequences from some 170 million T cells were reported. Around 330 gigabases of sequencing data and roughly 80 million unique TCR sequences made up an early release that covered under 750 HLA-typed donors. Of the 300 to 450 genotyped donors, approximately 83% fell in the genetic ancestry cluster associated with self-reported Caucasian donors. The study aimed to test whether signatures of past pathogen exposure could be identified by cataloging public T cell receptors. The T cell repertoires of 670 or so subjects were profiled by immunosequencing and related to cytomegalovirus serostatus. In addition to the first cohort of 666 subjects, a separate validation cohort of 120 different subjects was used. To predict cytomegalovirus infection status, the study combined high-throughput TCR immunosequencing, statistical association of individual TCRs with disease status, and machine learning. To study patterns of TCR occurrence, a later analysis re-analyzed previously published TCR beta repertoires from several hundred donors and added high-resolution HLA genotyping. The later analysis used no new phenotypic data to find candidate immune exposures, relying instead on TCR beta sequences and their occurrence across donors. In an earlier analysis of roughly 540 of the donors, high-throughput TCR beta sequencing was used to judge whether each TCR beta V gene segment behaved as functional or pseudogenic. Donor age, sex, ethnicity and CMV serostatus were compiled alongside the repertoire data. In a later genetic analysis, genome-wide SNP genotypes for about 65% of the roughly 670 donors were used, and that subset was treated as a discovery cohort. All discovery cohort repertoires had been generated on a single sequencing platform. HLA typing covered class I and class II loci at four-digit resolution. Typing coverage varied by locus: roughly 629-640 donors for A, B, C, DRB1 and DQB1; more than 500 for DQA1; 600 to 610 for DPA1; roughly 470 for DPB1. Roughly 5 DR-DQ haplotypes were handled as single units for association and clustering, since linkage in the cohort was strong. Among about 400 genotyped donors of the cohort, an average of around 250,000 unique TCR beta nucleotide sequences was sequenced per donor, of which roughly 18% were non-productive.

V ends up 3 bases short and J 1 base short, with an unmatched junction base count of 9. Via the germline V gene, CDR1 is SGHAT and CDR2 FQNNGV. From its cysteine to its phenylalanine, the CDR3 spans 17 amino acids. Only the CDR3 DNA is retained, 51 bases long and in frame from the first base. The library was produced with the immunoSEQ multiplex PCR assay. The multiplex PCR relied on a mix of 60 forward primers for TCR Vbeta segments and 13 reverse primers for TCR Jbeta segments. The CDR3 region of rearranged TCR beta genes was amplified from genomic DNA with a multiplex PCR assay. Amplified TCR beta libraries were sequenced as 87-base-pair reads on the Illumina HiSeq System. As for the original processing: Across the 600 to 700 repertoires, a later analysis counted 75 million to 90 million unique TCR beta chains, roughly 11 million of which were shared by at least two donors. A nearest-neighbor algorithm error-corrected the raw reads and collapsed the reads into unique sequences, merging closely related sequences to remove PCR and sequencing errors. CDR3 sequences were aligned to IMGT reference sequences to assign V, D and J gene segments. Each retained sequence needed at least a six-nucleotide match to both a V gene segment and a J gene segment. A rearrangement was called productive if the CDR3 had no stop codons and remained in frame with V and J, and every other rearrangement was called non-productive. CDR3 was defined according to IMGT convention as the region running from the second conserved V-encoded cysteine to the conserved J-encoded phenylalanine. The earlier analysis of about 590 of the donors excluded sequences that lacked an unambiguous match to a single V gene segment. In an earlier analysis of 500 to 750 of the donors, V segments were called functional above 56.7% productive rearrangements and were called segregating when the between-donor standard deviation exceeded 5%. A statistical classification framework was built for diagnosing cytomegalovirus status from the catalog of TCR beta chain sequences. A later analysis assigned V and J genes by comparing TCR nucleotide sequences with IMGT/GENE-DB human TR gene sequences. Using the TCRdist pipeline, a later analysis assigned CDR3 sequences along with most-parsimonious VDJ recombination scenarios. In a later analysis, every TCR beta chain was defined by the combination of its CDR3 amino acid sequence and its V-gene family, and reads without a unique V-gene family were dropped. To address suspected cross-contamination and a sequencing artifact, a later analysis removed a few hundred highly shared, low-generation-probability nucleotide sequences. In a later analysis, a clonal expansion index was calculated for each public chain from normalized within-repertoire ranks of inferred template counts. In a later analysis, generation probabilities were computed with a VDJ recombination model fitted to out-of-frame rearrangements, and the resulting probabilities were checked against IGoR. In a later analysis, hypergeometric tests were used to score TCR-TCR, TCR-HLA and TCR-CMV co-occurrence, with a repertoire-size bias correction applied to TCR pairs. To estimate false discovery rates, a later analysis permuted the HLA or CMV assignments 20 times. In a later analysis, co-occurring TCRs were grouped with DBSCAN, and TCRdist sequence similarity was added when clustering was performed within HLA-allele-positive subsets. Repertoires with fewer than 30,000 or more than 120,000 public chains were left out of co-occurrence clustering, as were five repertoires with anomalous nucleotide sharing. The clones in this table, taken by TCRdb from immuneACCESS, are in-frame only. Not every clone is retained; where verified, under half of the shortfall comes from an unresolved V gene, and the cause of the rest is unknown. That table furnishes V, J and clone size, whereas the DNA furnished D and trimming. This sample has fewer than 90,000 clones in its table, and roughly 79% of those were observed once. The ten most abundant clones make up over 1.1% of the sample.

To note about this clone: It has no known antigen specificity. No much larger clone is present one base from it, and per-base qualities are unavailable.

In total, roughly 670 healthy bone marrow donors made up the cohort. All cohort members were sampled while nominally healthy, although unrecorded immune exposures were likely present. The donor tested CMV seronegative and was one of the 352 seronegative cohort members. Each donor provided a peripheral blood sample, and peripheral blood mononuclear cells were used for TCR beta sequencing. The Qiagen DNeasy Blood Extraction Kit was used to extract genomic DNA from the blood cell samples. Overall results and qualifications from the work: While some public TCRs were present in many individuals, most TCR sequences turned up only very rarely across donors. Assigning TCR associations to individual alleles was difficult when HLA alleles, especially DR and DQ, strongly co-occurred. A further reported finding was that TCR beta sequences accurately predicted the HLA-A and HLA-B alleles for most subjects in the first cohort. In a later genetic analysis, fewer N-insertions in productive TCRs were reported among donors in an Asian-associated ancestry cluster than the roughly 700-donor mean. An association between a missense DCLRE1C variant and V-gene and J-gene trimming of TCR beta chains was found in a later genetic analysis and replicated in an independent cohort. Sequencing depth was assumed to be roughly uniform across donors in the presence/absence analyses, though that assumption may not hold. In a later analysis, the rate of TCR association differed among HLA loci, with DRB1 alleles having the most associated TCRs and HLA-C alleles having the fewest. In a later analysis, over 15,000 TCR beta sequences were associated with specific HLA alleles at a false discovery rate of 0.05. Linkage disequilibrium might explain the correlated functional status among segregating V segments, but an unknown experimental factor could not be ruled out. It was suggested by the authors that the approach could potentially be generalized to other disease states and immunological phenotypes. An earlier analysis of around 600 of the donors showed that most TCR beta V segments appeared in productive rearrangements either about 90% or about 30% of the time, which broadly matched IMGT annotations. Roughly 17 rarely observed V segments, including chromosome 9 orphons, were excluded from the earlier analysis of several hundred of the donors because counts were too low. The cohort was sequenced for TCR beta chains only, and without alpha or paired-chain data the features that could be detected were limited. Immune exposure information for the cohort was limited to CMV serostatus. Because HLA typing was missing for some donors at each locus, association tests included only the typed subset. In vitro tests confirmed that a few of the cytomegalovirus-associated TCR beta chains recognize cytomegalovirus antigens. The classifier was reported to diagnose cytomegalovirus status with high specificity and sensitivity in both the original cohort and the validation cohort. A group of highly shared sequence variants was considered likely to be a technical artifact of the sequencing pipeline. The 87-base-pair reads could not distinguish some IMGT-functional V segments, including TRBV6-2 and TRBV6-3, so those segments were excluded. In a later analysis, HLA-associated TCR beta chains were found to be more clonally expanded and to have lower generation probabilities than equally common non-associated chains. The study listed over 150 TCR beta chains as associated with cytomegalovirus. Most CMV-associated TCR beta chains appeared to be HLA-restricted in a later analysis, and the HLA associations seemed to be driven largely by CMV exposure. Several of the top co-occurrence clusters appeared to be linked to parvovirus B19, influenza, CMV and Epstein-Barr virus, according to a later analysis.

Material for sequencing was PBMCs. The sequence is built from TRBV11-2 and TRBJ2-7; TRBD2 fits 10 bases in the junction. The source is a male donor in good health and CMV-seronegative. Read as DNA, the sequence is TGTGCCAGCAGCTTGACAGCGGGAGGGCCGGGTTCCTACGAGCAGTACTTC. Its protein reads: CASSLTAGGPGSYEQYF.